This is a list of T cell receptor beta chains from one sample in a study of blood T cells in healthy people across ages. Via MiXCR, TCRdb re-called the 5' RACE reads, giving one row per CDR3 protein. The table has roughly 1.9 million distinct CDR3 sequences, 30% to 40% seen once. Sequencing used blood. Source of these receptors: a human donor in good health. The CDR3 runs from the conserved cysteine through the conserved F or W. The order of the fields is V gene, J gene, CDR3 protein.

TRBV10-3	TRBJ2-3	CAIKGLAEDTQYF
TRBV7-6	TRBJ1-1	CASSFSSIVRTDQAFF
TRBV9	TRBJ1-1	CASSVETRTEAFF
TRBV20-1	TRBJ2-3	CSAVSTDTQYF
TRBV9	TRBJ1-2	CASSADRARGGYTF
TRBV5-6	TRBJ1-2	CASSLGVLGVYGYTF
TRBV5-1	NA	CASSLGRQAPETQYF
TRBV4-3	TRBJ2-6	CASSQDPSNGANVLTF
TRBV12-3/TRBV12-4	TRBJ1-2	CASSWWGAMDYGYTF
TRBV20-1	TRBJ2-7	CSANRDVGEQYF
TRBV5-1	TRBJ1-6	CASSLDGTGISPLHF
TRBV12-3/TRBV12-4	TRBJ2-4	CASSATDRGRTGQYF
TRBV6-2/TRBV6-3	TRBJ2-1	CASSYAGTTNNEQFF
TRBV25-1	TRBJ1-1	CASSGGGFDTEAFF
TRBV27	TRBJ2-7	CASRHGRGYEQYF
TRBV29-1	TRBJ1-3	CSARSSGNTVYF
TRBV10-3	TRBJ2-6	CAISESRGRSGANVPTF
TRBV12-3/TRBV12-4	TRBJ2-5	CASKGSVGETQYF
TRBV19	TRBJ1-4	CASSMRGGDEKLFF
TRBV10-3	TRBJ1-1	CAISSDRGATTEAFF
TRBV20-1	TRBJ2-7	CRASDTYEQYF
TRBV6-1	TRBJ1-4	CASSEGWSNEKLFF
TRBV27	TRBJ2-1	CASSFGGYEQFF
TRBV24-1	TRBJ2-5	CATSDLLGDETQYF
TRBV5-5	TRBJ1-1	CAGSRSGGLNTEAFF
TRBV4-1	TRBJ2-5	CASRKLGLTGETQYF
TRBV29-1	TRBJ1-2	CSVDARRENYGYTF
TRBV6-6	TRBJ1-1	CASSYAGKGGTEAFF
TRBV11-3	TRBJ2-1	CASSSRESSYNEQFF
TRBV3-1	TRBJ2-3	CASSFRPGGGTDTQYF
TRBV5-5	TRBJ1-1	CASSNVQGRGTEAFF
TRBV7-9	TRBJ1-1	CASSFEGTEAFF
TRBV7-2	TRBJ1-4	CVSSYSGTGDGKLFF
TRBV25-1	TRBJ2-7	CASSEAGAYEQYF
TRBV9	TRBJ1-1	CASSPQGGAASDTEAFF
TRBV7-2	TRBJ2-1	CASSLDRMQFF
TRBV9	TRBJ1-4	CASSVGAARYEKLFF